The T cell receptor beta chain described here comes from a study of CD8 T cells in ankylosing spondylitis. TCRdb re-analysed the 5' RACE reads in MiXCR, keeping a single row per CDR3 protein. The table lists 250,000 or so distinct CDR3 sequences, more than 15% of them singletons, with around 30% in the top ten. Concerning this clonotype: What it recognizes is unknown.

General study points: There was reportedly significant enrichment of clones that were disease-linked in matched ankylosing spondylitis synovial fluid. Certain motif variants had earlier appeared in reactive arthritis synovial fluid and blood. Blood from ankylosing spondylitis patients appeared to carry a characteristic roughly 8-variant TCR beta motif.

This CDR3 region has 13 residues. The germline V gene has CDR1 MNHEY and CDR2 SVGAGI. The V end was cut by 0 bases, the J end by 8 bases, with 10 bases between. The sequence derives from a male donor with ankylosing spondylitis or in good health (not recorded which). The sample was blood, either unsorted or a sorted T cell fraction (not recorded which). The chain couples TRBV6-5 to TRBJ1-1; D ambiguous. CDR3 in DNA: TGTGCCAGCAGTTACTCGGTCGGCAGAGAAGCTTTCTTT. Translated: CASSYSVGREAFF.